This TCR beta chain was profiled in a study of blood T cell repertoires in COVID-19. Study background: Both acute and convalescent COVID-19 samples were obtained from the United States, Italy and Spain.

This table comes from immunoSEQ multiplex PCR, and its TCRdb copy is limited to in-frame clones, with some not included. In the table there are 400,000 or so clones, roughly 88% of which are singletons. This clone was picked up one time. Germline CDR1 SGHAT, CDR2 FQNNGV. Trimming cost V 1 base and J 7 bases, with 19 bases left between them. CDR3 length equals 16 residues. The receptor's source is a man between 18 and 35 years old who had recovered from COVID-19. The sequencing input was PBMCs or T cells enriched from blood (not recorded which). The genes are TRBV11-2 and TRBJ1-1; D ambiguous. CDR3 coding DNA: TGTGCCAGCAGCTTAGCATCTTCCGTCGGACTGATTGAAGCTTTCTTT. Translated: CASSLASSVGLIEAFF.